Listed below are T cell receptor beta chains from one sample, sequenced in a study of control samples from healthy donors and cancer patients. Profiling relied on immunoSEQ multiplex PCR, and the TCRdb table lists in-frame clones only, not all of them. The sample includes about 89,000 clones, under 90% of them seen just once. Sequencing input: blood. These receptors all come from a woman between 35 and 50 years old in good health. CDR3s include the opening cysteine and the closing phenylalanine or tryptophan. Each record gives: clone size, J gene, V gene, D gene, CDR3 protein, CDR3 DNA. The D gene is left open where the match is weak. A row's size may be missing; if present it is once, few, many or a size class.

NA	TRBJ2-2	TRBV10-3	TRBD2	CAISPGLAGAGELFF	TGTGCCATCAGTCCCGGACTAGCGGGGGCCGGGGAGCTGTTTTTT
NA	TRBJ1-1	TRBV5-1	TRBD1	CASSGDRGTEAFF	TGCGCCAGCAGCGGGGACAGGGGAACTGAAGCTTTCTTT
NA	TRBJ2-3	TRBV18	TRBD1	CASSPGTVSTDTQYF	TGTGCCAGCTCACCAGGGACAGTGAGCACAGATACGCAGTATTTT
NA	TRBJ1-2	TRBV5-6	TRBD1	CASSSGQNYGYTF	TGTGCCAGCAGCTCGGGACAGAACTATGGCTACACCTTC
NA	TRBJ1-2	TRBV6-2/TRBV6-3	NA	CASSSLGRYGYTF	TGTGCCAGCAGCTCCTTAGGGCGTTATGGCTACACCTTC
NA	TRBJ1-2	TRBV19	NA	CASSISVQAAHGYTF	TGTGCCAGTAGTATTTCGGTCCAGGCAGCCCATGGCTACACCTTC
NA	TRBJ1-1	TRBV10-2	TRBD1	CASRTRTGYLNTEAFF	TGCGCCAGCAGGACAAGGACAGGGTATTTGAACACTGAAGCTTTCTTT
NA	TRBJ2-7	TRBV18	NA	CASSLGHDSEQYF	TGTGCCAGCTCACTTGGACATGATAGCGAGCAGTACTTC
NA	TRBJ1-1	TRBV2	NA	CATKIQVDTEAFF	TGTGCCACTAAAATCCAGGTGGACACTGAAGCTTTCTTT
NA	TRBJ1-1	TRBV3-1/TRBV3-2	NA	CASSQEGGSAEAFF	TGTGCCAGCAGCCAAGAAGGGGGGAGCGCTGAAGCTTTCTTT
once	TRBJ2-5	TRBV30	NA	CAWSLDQETQYF	TGTGCCTGGAGTTTAGACCAAGAGACCCAGTACTTC
NA	TRBJ1-1	TRBV20-1	NA	CSEKGNTEAFF	TGCAGTGAAAAGGGGAACACTGAAGCTTTCTTT
NA	TRBJ2-7	TRBV9	NA	CASSVDDSYEQYF	TGTGCCAGCAGCGTAGATGACTCCTACGAGCAGTACTTC
NA	TRBJ2-1	TRBV6-5	TRBD1	CASSPGQGSYEQFF	TGTGCCAGCAGTCCGGGACAGGGGTCCTATGAGCAGTTCTTC
NA	TRBJ1-1	TRBV25-1	TRBD1	CASSELRTGGEVNTEAFF	TGTGCCAGCAGTGAATTGCGTACAGGGGGCGAGGTGAACACTGAAGCTTTCTTT
NA	TRBJ2-6	TRBV6-2/TRBV6-3	NA	CASSYLQASGANVLTF	TGTGCCAGCAGTTACCTCCAGGCTTCTGGGGCCAACGTCCTGACTTTC
NA	TRBJ1-2	TRBV19	NA	CASSIGSSYGYTF	TGTGCCAGTAGTATAGGCAGCTCCTATGGCTACACCTTC
NA	TRBJ1-5	TRBV12-3/TRBV12-4	NA	CASRLAGGPQHF	TGTGCCAGCAGACTAGCGGGGGGCCCCCAGCATTTT
NA	TRBJ1-1	TRBV18	NA	CASSPPGTVNTEAFF	TGTGCCAGCTCACCGCCCGGGACGGTGAACACTGAAGCTTTCTTT
NA	TRBJ2-5	TRBV5-4	NA	CASSLPSQETQYF	TGTGCCAGCAGCTTGCCCAGCCAAGAGACCCAGTACTTC
few	TRBJ2-2	TRBV7-6	NA	CASSLLRSEENTGELFF	TGTGCCAGCAGCTTACTCCGGTCCGAAGAGAACACCGGGGAGCTGTTTTTT
few	TRBJ2-2	TRBV18	NA	CASSPPNGGAFTGELFF	TGTGCCAGCTCACCTCCTAACGGGGGCGCGTTCACCGGGGAGCTGTTTTTT
NA	TRBJ1-1	TRBV4-3	NA	CASSPGQLNTEAFF	TGCGCCAGCAGCCCTGGACAGTTGAACACTGAAGCTTTCTTT
NA	TRBJ1-2	TRBV5-6	NA	CASSLTGNNYGYTF	TGTGCCAGCAGCTTGACAGGGAACAACTATGGCTACACCTTC
NA	TRBJ2-3	TRBV5-8	TRBD2	CASSIGTSGGGGTDTQYF	TGTGCCAGCAGCATCGGGACTAGCGGGGGGGGAGGCACAGATACGCAGTATTTT
NA	TRBJ1-6	TRBV30	TRBD1	CAWSVTTGYNSPLHF	TGTGCCTGGAGTGTTACGACAGGGTATAATTCACCCCTCCACTTT
NA	TRBJ1-1	TRBV7-2	TRBD1	CASSLAGQGLTEAFF	TGTGCCAGCAGCTTAGCGGGACAGGGGCTTACTGAAGCTTTCTTT
NA	TRBJ2-1	TRBV11-3	TRBD1	CASGRGTGGKNEQFF	TGTGCCAGCGGACGCGGGACAGGGGGCAAGAATGAGCAGTTCTTC
NA	TRBJ2-3	TRBV5-8	TRBD1	CASSLDGTVTDTQYF	TGTGCCAGCAGCTTGGACGGGACAGTTACAGATACGCAGTATTTT
once	TRBJ2-1	TRBV19	TRBD1	CASNPRTGTHNEQFF	TGTGCCAGTAACCCGAGGACAGGGACCCACAATGAGCAGTTCTTC
once	TRBJ1-1	TRBV6-1	NA	CASSESMGTNTEAFF	TGTGCCAGCAGTGAATCTATGGGGACGAACACTGAAGCTTTCTTT
NA	TRBJ1-1	TRBV7-2	NA	CASSFTGTLEAFF	TGTGCCAGCAGCTTCACAGGGACCTTGGAAGCTTTCTTT
NA	TRBJ1-2	TRBV27	NA	CASSFGTPRVYGYTF	TGTGCCAGCAGTTTTGGGACACCCAGAGTATATGGCTACACCTTC
NA	TRBJ1-1	TRBV7-2	NA	CASSLDQNTEAFF	TGTGCCAGCAGCTTAGACCAGAACACTGAAGCTTTCTTT
NA	TRBJ1-1	TRBV19	NA	CASSHEQGPYTEAFF	TGTGCCAGTAGCCACGAACAGGGCCCCTACACTGAAGCTTTCTTT
few	TRBJ1-6	TRBV9	NA	CASSVAQGSPLHF	TGTGCCAGCAGCGTAGCTCAGGGTTCACCCCTCCACTTT
NA	TRBJ2-7	TRBV5-1	TRBD1	CASSAAGQVNHEQYF	TGCGCCAGCAGCGCGGCGGGACAGGTAAATCACGAGCAGTACTTC
NA	TRBJ2-5	TRBV6-1	TRBD1	CASSEKLGTGRGETQYF	TGTGCCAGCAGTGAAAAATTAGGGACAGGGCGGGGAGAGACCCAGTACTTC
NA	TRBJ1-2	TRBV5-1	NA	CASSFGVTNYGYTF	TGCGCCAGCAGCTTTGGGGTCACAAACTATGGCTACACCTTC
NA	TRBJ1-1	TRBV15	NA	CATSSRGSGKHKAFF	TGTGCCACCAGCTCCCGGGGATCTGGTAAGCATAAAGCTTTCTTT
NA	TRBJ2-2	TRBV4-1	TRBD1	CASSQASGTGGIDTGELFF	TGCGCCAGCAGCCAAGCATCCGGGACAGGGGGTATTGACACCGGGGAGCTGTTTTTT
NA	TRBJ2-5	TRBV7-2	NA	CASSLVRARETQYF	TGTGCCAGCAGCTTAGTCAGGGCCCGGGAGACCCAGTACTTC
NA	TRBJ2-5	TRBV25-1	TRBD2	CASSERGGLGETQYF	TGTGCCAGCAGTGAGCGGGGGGGCTTAGGGGAGACCCAGTACTTC
NA	TRBJ1-1	TRBV29-1	TRBD1	CSTGEGRTEAFF	TGCAGCACAGGGGAGGGGCGCACTGAAGCTTTCTTT
once	TRBJ2-3	TRBV5-4	NA	CASSLGMASTDTQYF	TGTGCCAGCAGCCTCGGAATGGCGAGCACAGATACGCAGTATTTT
NA	TRBJ2-1	TRBV6-2/TRBV6-3	TRBD1	CASSYSKGATEQFF	TGTGCCAGCAGTTACTCGAAGGGGGCTACTGAGCAGTTCTTC
NA	TRBJ2-4	TRBV10-1	NA	CASSPRGSPNIQYF	TGCGCCAGCAGCCCTCGGGGGAGCCCAAACATTCAGTACTTC
NA	TRBJ2-2	TRBV6-4	TRBD1	CASSDSYRGATGELFF	TGTGCCAGCAGTGACTCGTACAGGGGGGCCACCGGGGAGCTGTTTTTT
NA	TRBJ1-4	TRBV18	TRBD1	CASSRGQGRDEKLFF	TGTGCCAGCTCACGCGGACAGGGCCGGGATGAAAAACTGTTTTTT
NA	TRBJ2-1	TRBV18	NA	CASSPTSNEQFF	TGTGCCAGCTCACCGACTAGTAATGAGCAGTTCTTC
NA	TRBJ2-1	TRBV2	NA	CASTVGSRGIEQFF	TGTGCCAGCACCGTCGGGAGCAGGGGCATTGAGCAGTTCTTC
NA	TRBJ1-6	TRBV27	NA	CASSSTGSSYNSPLHF	TGTGCCAGCAGTTCGACAGGAAGCTCCTATAATTCACCCCTCCACTTT